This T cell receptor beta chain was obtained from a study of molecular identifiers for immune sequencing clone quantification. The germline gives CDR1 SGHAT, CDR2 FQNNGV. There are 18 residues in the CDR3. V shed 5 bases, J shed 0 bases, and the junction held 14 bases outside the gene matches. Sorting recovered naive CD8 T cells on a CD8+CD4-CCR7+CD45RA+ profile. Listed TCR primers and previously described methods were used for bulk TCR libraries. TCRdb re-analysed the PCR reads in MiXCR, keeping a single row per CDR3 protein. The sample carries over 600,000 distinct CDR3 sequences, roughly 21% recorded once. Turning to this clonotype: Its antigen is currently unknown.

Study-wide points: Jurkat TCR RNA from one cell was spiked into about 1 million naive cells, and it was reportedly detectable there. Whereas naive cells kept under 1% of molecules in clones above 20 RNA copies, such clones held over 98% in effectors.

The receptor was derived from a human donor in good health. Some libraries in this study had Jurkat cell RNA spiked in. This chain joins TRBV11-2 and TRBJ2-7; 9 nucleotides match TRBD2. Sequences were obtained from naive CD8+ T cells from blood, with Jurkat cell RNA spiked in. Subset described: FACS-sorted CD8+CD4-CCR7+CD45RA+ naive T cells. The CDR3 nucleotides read TGTGCCAGCAGCCCACCGGGACTAGCAAGGTTCCTCTCCTACGAGCAGTACTTC. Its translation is CASSPPGLARFLSYEQYF.